A selection of T cell receptor beta chains follows, all from one sample in a study of control samples from healthy donors and cancer patients. TCRdb keeps only in-frame clones here, not all; method: immunoSEQ multiplex PCR. The table shows around 100,000 clones, with roughly 87% occurring only once. Sequencing input: blood. The receptors were sampled from a woman aged 45-59 years in good health. Each CDR3 is given with its conserved first and last residue. The D gene is left open where the match is weak. Only part of the rows carry a size: once, few, many, or a class if the clone is expanded.

V gene	J gene	D gene	clone size	CDR3 protein	CDR3 DNA
TRBV6-5	TRBJ2-4	TRBD1	-	CASSDSGDRGYF	TGTGCCAGCAGTGACTCTGGAGACAGGGGATACTTC
TRBV4-3	TRBJ1-4	-	-	CASSRGTGNEKLFF	TGCGCCAGCAGCCGAGGGACGGGGAATGAAAAACTGTTTTTT
TRBV5-4	TRBJ2-3	-	few	CASSLNRDSWTDTQYF	TGTGCCAGCAGCTTAAACAGGGATTCTTGGACAGATACGCAGTATTTT
TRBV6-6	TRBJ1-1	TRBD1	once	CASSASRLQGF	TGTGCCAGCAGCGCTAGCCGCCTACAGGGGTTT
TRBV12-3/TRBV12-4	TRBJ2-1	-	-	CASVLGLYNEQFF	TGTGCCAGCGTCCTAGGACTATACAATGAGCAGTTCTTC
TRBV19	TRBJ2-5	-	-	CASSLQGSGTQYF	TGTGCCAGTAGTCTCCAGGGTTCGGGGACCCAGTACTTC
TRBV25-1	TRBJ2-1	TRBD1	-	CASSERDRVREQFF	TGTGCCAGCAGTGAGCGGGACAGGGTAAGGGAGCAGTTCTTC
TRBV27	TRBJ1-6	-	-	CASRRVYGTRSSYNSPLHF	TGTGCCAGCAGAAGGGTTTATGGGACAAGGAGCTCCTATAATTCACCCCTCCACTTT
TRBV7-6	TRBJ2-3	TRBD2	-	CASSLPSGGSTDTQYF	TGTGCCAGCAGCTTACCTAGCGGGGGGAGCACAGATACGCAGTATTTT
TRBV7-8	TRBJ1-4	-	-	CASSLRRTNEKLFF	TGTGCCAGCAGCTTACGTAGGACTAATGAAAAACTGTTTTTT
TRBV11-2	TRBJ2-3	-	-	CASSAGVDTQYF	TGTGCCAGCAGCGCAGGAGTAGATACGCAGTATTTT
TRBV9	TRBJ2-2	-	-	CASSVNGAGAGTGELFF	TGTGCCAGCAGCGTAAACGGGGCAGGGGCGGGCACCGGGGAGCTGTTTTTT
TRBV6-5	TRBJ1-1	-	-	CASLMNTEAFF	TGTGCCAGTCTAATGAACACTGAAGCTTTCTTT
TRBV4-1	TRBJ1-2	-	-	CASSQETGHSNYGYTF	TGCGCCAGCAGCCAAGAAACAGGCCATTCTAACTATGGCTACACCTTC
TRBV14	TRBJ1-4	-	-	CASRQVPNEKLFF	TGTGCCAGCAGACAGGTCCCTAATGAAAAACTGTTTTTT
TRBV9	TRBJ2-5	-	-	CASSPQGVRETQYF	TGTGCCAGCAGCCCGCAGGGAGTCAGGGAGACCCAGTACTTC
TRBV24-1	TRBJ2-3	TRBD2	-	CATSDGLAGTWAQYF	TGTGCCACCAGTGATGGACTAGCGGGAACTTGGGCGCAGTATTTT
TRBV30	TRBJ1-1	-	-	CAWPDGQNTEAFF	TGTGCCTGGCCCGACGGACAGAACACTGAAGCTTTCTTT
TRBV6-2/TRBV6-3	TRBJ1-1	-	-	CASSYLGPEAFF	TGTGCCAGCAGTTACCTGGGACCTGAAGCTTTCTTT
TRBV21-1	TRBJ1-6	-	-	CASPRGRDSPLHF	TGTGCCAGCCCAAGGGGTCGGGATTCACCCCTCCACTTT
TRBV29-1	TRBJ1-2	-	-	CSVEWWAGAYSSGYTF	TGCAGCGTTGAATGGTGGGCAGGGGCCTACTCTTCTGGCTACACCTTC
TRBV24-1	TRBJ2-2	-	once	CATSDSWDTLNTGELFF	TGTGCCACCAGTGATTCATGGGACACCTTGAACACCGGGGAGCTGTTTTTT
TRBV12-5	TRBJ2-1	-	-	CASGTDRVNEQFF	TGTGCTAGTGGGACGGACAGAGTCAATGAGCAGTTCTTC
TRBV19	TRBJ2-7	TRBD2	-	CASSIVASGGSYEQYF	TGTGCCAGTAGTATAGTAGCTAGCGGGGGGTCCTACGAGCAGTACTTC
TRBV4-3	TRBJ2-5	-	-	CASSQEGRGGYETQYF	TGCGCCAGCAGCCAAGAGGGTCGCGGAGGGTACGAGACCCAGTACTTC
TRBV7-3	TRBJ2-2	-	-	CASSLARTDGELFF	TGTGCCAGCAGCCTTGCGCGGACAGACGGGGAGCTGTTTTTT
TRBV6-6	TRBJ2-1	TRBD2	-	CATGGGALYNEQFF	TGTGCCACCGGCGGGGGGGCTCTCTACAATGAGCAGTTCTTC
TRBV7-2	TRBJ2-1	TRBD1	-	CASSLGTGWNNEQFF	TGTGCCAGCAGCTTAGGGACAGGGTGGAACAATGAGCAGTTCTTC
TRBV7-7	TRBJ2-7	-	-	CASSPWQEDRYEQYF	TGTGCCAGCAGCCCGTGGCAGGAGGACCGCTACGAGCAGTACTTC
TRBV19	TRBJ2-5	TRBD2	-	CASSRGGEIPLQETQYF	TGTGCCAGTAGTCGGGGGGGGGAGATTCCTTTACAAGAGACCCAGTACTTC
TRBV25-1	TRBJ2-1	-	-	CASSNPKTNEQFF	TGTGCCAGCAGTAACCCTAAAACCAATGAGCAGTTCTTC
TRBV27	TRBJ2-5	-	-	CASSRGKRTVQETQYF	TGTGCCAGCAGCCGAGGAAAAAGGACGGTCCAAGAGACCCAGTACTTC
TRBV6-2/TRBV6-3	TRBJ2-5	TRBD2	-	CASSIVSGSWETQYF	TGTGCCAGCAGTATTGTTAGCGGGAGCTGGGAGACCCAGTACTTC
TRBV5-1	TRBJ2-2	TRBD1	-	CASSLVQGEGTGELFF	TGCGCCAGCAGCTTGGTCCAGGGGGAAGGCACCGGGGAGCTGTTTTTT
TRBV3-1/TRBV3-2	TRBJ1-6	-	-	CASSQVGGERNSPLHF	TGTGCCAGCAGCCAAGTCGGTGGAGAGCGTAATTCACCCCTCCACTTT
TRBV6-6	TRBJ1-2	-	-	CASTDGFADYGYTF	TGTGCCAGCACCGACGGATTCGCTGACTATGGCTACACCTTC
TRBV5-4	TRBJ2-2	TRBD1	-	CASSAETLGQGNTGELFF	TGTGCCAGCAGCGCGGAAACTTTGGGACAGGGGAACACCGGGGAGCTGTTTTTT
TRBV6-5	TRBJ2-1	TRBD2	-	CASSSGLASGNEQFF	TGTGCCAGCAGTTCGGGACTAGCGAGCGGCAATGAGCAGTTCTTC
TRBV2	TRBJ1-1	TRBD1	-	CASRGTGERNTEAFF	TGTGCCAGCAGGGGGACAGGGGAAAGGAACACTGAAGCTTTCTTT
TRBV19	TRBJ2-7	-	-	CASSLGGRLSSYEQYF	TGTGCCAGTAGTTTGGGCGGACGGTTAAGCTCCTACGAGCAGTACTTC
TRBV5-1	TRBJ1-2	-	-	CASQTNWGYGEDGYTF	TGCGCCAGCCAAACGAATTGGGGATATGGGGAGGATGGCTACACCTTC
TRBV6-4	TRBJ2-3	TRBD2	-	CASSRGRSTDTQYF	TGTGCCAGCAGTCGCGGGAGAAGCACAGATACGCAGTATTTT
TRBV7-2	TRBJ2-5	TRBD2	-	CASSLGSAGGETQYF	TGTGCCAGCAGCTTAGGCTCTGCGGGGGGAGAGACCCAGTACTTC
TRBV11-2	TRBJ1-5	-	-	CASSLEVSPGQPQHF	TGTGCCAGCAGCTTAGAGGTTTCTCCGGGGCAGCCCCAGCATTTT
TRBV11-2	TRBJ1-6	-	-	CASSLTDSYNSPLHF	TGTGCCAGCAGCTTAACGGATTCCTATAATTCACCCCTCCACTTT